This TCR beta chain was found in a study of high-grade serous ovarian cancer treatment subgroups. General study findings and limits: Tumors within one patient showed repertoire similarity of about 0.095 to 0.85. These tumor repertoires lack spatial information from bulk sequencing.

On this clone itself: Its antigen remains unidentified.

Tumor samples were taken before definitive surgery or chemotherapy. Between the trimmed V and J ends, which lost 4 bases and 7 bases, there was a span of 14 bases. Germline values: CDR1 MDHEN, CDR2 SYDVKM. The CDR3 has 13 residues. Profiled with immunoSEQ multiplex PCR; TCRdb holds only in-frame clones, not every one. The sample has 12,000 to 15,000 clones; 80% to 90% are singletons. The J gene is TRBJ2-7, the V gene TRBV28; D assignment may be TRBD1 or TRBD2 (6 bases each). Sequencing input: tumor tissue. The source is a human donor with high-grade serous ovarian cancer. DNA of the CDR3: TGTGCCAGCAGTTCCCCCACAGGGAGGGAGCAGTACTTC. Translated, it gives CASSSPTGREQYF.